The rows below give T cell receptor beta chains drawn from one sample of a study of T cell responses to AZD1222 COVID-19 vaccine. Only in-frame clones appear in the TCRdb table, and some are missing; sequencing was by immunoSEQ multiplex PCR. The sample contains approximately 150,000 clones, 85% to 90% of which appear only once. The sample here was peripheral blood, taken on day 0 of AZD1222 vaccination. These receptors were collected from an adult in good health. CDR3s include the opening cysteine and the closing phenylalanine or tryptophan. Fields, in order: clone size, J gene, V gene, CDR3 protein. Clone size is stated in some rows and not others, as once, few, many or a class when expanded.

clone_size: -
j_call: TRBJ1-2
v_call: TRBV30
cdr3_aa: CAWSGGGYTF

clone_size: -
j_call: TRBJ1-5
v_call: TRBV18
cdr3_aa: CASSPGQGAQRQHF

clone_size: -
j_call: TRBJ2-3
v_call: TRBV20-1
cdr3_aa: CSASLERTDTQYF

clone_size: -
j_call: TRBJ2-1
v_call: TRBV30
cdr3_aa: CAWSRQGWNEQFF

clone_size: -
j_call: TRBJ2-5
v_call: TRBV9
cdr3_aa: CASSHHGGYQETQYF

clone_size: -
j_call: TRBJ1-6
v_call: TRBV6-1
cdr3_aa: CASSERWGVIGNSPLHF

clone_size: -
j_call: TRBJ2-2
v_call: TRBV3-1/TRBV3-2
cdr3_aa: CASSQGVSGELFF

clone_size: few
j_call: TRBJ2-3
v_call: TRBV1
cdr3_aa: CTSSQDRGAIVKPDTQYF

clone_size: -
j_call: TRBJ1-3
v_call: TRBV30
cdr3_aa: CAWSVSGNTIYF

clone_size: few
j_call: TRBJ2-2
v_call: TRBV9
cdr3_aa: CASSVALAGTTGELFF

clone_size: -
j_call: TRBJ2-2
v_call: TRBV28
cdr3_aa: CASTLGRPWREAGWYSGELFF

clone_size: -
j_call: TRBJ1-1
v_call: TRBV11-2
cdr3_aa: CASSLLGGGNTEAFF

clone_size: once
j_call: TRBJ2-3
v_call: TRBV4-2
cdr3_aa: CASSQVGTSTDTQYF

clone_size: once
j_call: TRBJ2-1
v_call: TRBV7-9
cdr3_aa: CASSLPANEQFF

clone_size: -
j_call: TRBJ1-3
v_call: TRBV27
cdr3_aa: CASSPTYGNTIYF

clone_size: -
j_call: TRBJ2-5
v_call: TRBV11-2
cdr3_aa: CASSFSTGLQETQYF

clone_size: -
j_call: TRBJ1-5
v_call: TRBV15
cdr3_aa: CATSTDRGNQPQHF

clone_size: -
j_call: TRBJ1-3
v_call: TRBV4-2
cdr3_aa: CASSHPQRLGNTIYF

clone_size: -
j_call: TRBJ2-5
v_call: TRBV2
cdr3_aa: CASSGQGSLGETQYF

clone_size: -
j_call: TRBJ1-4
v_call: TRBV19
cdr3_aa: CASRDNGYEKLFF

clone_size: -
j_call: TRBJ1-1
v_call: TRBV5-1
cdr3_aa: CASSLDSMNTEAFF

clone_size: -
j_call: TRBJ1-1
v_call: TRBV5-6
cdr3_aa: CASSLSGIEDTEAFF

clone_size: -
j_call: TRBJ1-4
v_call: TRBV27
cdr3_aa: CASSLIGLNEKLFF

clone_size: -
j_call: TRBJ2-1
v_call: TRBV27
cdr3_aa: CASSATGEAYNEQFF

clone_size: -
j_call: TRBJ1-2
v_call: TRBV19
cdr3_aa: CASTPGPNYGYTF

clone_size: -
j_call: TRBJ2-1
v_call: TRBV14
cdr3_aa: CATSLRDRVTNVQFF

clone_size: -
j_call: TRBJ1-2
v_call: TRBV30
cdr3_aa: CAWSVQGGRGYTF

clone_size: -
j_call: TRBJ1-1
v_call: TRBV9
cdr3_aa: CASSVSGAPGGGDTEAFF

clone_size: -
j_call: TRBJ2-1
v_call: TRBV5-1
cdr3_aa: CASRLAGTSGSRGWNEQFF

clone_size: -
j_call: TRBJ2-1
v_call: TRBV7-3
cdr3_aa: CASSLMHRYNEQFF

clone_size: -
j_call: TRBJ2-7
v_call: TRBV6-4
cdr3_aa: CASSEESGGPYEQYF